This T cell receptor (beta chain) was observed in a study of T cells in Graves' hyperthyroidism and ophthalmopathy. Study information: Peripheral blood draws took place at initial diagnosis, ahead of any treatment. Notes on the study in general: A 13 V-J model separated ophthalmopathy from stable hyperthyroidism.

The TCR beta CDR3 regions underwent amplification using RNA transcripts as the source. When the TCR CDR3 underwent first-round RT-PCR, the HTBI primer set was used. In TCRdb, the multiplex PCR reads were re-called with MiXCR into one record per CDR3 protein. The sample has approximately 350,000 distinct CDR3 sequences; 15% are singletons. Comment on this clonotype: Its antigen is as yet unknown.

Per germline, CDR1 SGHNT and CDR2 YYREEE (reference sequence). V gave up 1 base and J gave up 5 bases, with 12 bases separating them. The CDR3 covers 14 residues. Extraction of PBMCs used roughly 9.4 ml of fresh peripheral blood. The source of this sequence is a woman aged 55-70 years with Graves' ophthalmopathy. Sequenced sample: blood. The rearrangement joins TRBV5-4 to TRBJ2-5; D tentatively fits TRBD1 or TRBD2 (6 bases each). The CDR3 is CASSLWGAGETQYF. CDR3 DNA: TGTGCCAGCAGCTTGTGGGGGGCGGGGGAGACCCAGTACTTC.